This TCR beta chain came from a study of CD8+ T cells in alopecia areata. Study-wide results and caveats: Normal skin's resident alphabeta T cells are sequenced alongside lesional scalp T cells. Elevated clonality characterized lesional scalp relative to normal scalp, particularly in alopecia totalis/universalis.

The CDR3 has 12 residues. The V and J ends lost 1 base and 12 bases respectively, with 13 bases between them. CDR1 SQVTM and CDR2 ANQGSEA come from the germline V gene. After isolation, RNA underwent reverse transcription to generate cDNA as the sequencing template. The table came from immunoSEQ multiplex PCR; TCRdb's copy has only in-frame clones and leaves some out. The table includes roughly 150,000 clones, approximately 45% detected once. To note about this clone: Its target is unknown.

Sorting of PBMCs yielded the CD4+ and CD8+ T cells. What was sequenced was CD4+ T cells sorted from blood. This TCR was sampled from a human donor with alopecia areata. V and J are TRBV29-1 and TRBJ2-1; D unresolved. In DNA form, the CDR3 reads TGCAGCGTTGAAGGTCGTGGCGGCCGGCAGTTCTTC. Protein sequence: CSVEGRGGRQFF.